This T cell receptor (beta chain) derives from a study of blood T cell repertoires in COVID-19. Background on the study: Acute and convalescent COVID-19 samples came from the United States, Italy and Spain. Nucleic acid was either cDNA or gDNA, and it came from T cells, B-cell-depleted T cells, or PBMCs.

CDR1 SGHNT and CDR2 YYREEE come from the germline V gene (reference sequence). Trimming left V 8 bases short and J 5 bases short, with 25 bases between. CDR3 length equals 17 residues. How the authors handled the data: Reference gene primer amplification gave estimated nucleated cell counts. Repertoires were generated with immunoSEQ multiplex PCR, while TCRdb's copy carries only in-frame clones and drops some. That table gives V, J and clone size, and the DNA gave D and trimming. The repertoire holds 110,000 or so clones, with 75% to 90% as singletons. The origin of this receptor is a woman in her 40s with acute or convalescent COVID-19. The chain combines TRBV5-4 with TRBJ2-2; possible D gene TRBD2, 7 bases. Sequences were obtained from peripheral blood. This CDR3 is CASRKGGARMVTGELFF. The CDR3 DNA reads TGTGCCAGTCGTAAAGGGGGGGCCAGGATGGTAACCGGGGAGCTGTTTTTT.